The sequence of this T cell receptor beta chain was determined in a study of blood T cell repertoires in COVID-19. Study summary: Acute and convalescent COVID-19 specimens originated in the United States, Italy and Spain. T cells, B-cell-depleted T cells, or PBMCs supplied cDNA or gDNA.

The CDR3 runs 14 residues. With 0 bases removed from V and 3 bases from J, the gap between germline ends came to 6 bases. Germline CDR1 MNHNS, CDR2 SASEGT. As processed by the authors: By means of reference gene primer amplification, nucleated cell counts were estimated. Using immunoSEQ multiplex PCR, the repertoire was profiled, and TCRdb retains in-frame clones only, with some absent. Clone size and V and J calls were adopted from that table, with D and trimming inferred from the DNA. The sample shows approximately 140,000 clones, more than 75% of them seen only once. The V and J genes are TRBV6-1 and TRBJ1-5; TRBD1 might be the D (5 bases). The receptor was derived from a man aged 80 or over with acute or convalescent COVID-19. Sequenced: peripheral blood. In DNA form, the CDR3 reads TGTGCCAGCAGTGAAGCCAGGGTCAATCAGCCCCAGCATTTT. Its protein is CASSEARVNQPQHF.